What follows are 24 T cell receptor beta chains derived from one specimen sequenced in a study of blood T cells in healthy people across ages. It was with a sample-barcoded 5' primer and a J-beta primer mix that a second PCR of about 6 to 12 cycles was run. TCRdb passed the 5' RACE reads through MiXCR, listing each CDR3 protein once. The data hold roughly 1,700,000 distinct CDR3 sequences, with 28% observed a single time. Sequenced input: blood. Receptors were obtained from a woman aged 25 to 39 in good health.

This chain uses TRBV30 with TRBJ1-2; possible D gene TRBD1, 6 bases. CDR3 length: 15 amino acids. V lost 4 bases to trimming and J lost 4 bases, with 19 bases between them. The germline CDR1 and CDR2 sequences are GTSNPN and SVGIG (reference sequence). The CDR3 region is CAWIRFTGILYGYTF. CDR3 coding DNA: TGTGCCTGGATTAGATTCACAGGGATTCTCTATGGCTACACCTTC.

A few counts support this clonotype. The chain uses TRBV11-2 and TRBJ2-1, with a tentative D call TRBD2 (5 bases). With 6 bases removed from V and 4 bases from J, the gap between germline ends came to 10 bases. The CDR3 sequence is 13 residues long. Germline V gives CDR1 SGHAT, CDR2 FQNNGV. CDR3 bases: TGTGCCAGCAGTCACGGGGTATACAATGAGCAGTTCTTC. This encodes CASSHGVYNEQFF.

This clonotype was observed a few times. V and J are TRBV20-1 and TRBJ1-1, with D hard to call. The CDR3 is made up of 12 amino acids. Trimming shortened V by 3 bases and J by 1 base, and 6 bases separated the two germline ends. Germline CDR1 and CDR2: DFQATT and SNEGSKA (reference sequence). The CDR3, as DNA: TGCAGTGCTAGGCAGCCGAACACTGAAGCTTTCTTT. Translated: CSARQPNTEAFF.

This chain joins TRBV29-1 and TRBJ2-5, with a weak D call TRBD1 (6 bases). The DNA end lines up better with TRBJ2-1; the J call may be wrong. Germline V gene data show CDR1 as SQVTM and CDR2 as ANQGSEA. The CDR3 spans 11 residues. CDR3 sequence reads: CSVAGQETQFF. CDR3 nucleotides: TGCAGCGTTGCGGGACAAGAGACCCAGTTCTTC.

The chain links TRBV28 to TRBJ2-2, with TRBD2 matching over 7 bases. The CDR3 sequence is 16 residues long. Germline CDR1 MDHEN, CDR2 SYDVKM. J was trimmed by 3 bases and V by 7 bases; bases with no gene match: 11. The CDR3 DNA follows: TGTGCCAGCACTTATCCGATCGGGGGGTACACCGGGGAGCTGTTTTTT. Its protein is CASTYPIGGYTGELFF.

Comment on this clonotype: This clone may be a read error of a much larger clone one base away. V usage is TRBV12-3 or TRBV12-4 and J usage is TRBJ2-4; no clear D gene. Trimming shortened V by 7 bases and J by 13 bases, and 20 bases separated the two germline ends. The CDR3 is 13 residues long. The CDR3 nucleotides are TGTGCCAGCATCAACAATATCTACAATGAGCAGTACTTC. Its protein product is CASINNIYNEQYF.

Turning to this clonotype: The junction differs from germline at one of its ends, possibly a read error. CDR3 DNA sequence: TGTGCCAGCAGCTTGGGGGCAGGGAGGGACCCCACAGACACGCAGTATTTT. Amino acids: CASSLGAGRDPTDTQYF. V and J are TRBV5-6 and TRBJ2-3; TRBD2 aligns across 7 bases. Germline CDR1 SGHDT, CDR2 YYEEEE. The CDR3 is 17 residues long. Combining the CDR3 with reference TRBV5-6 and TRBJ2-3 gives the whole variable domain DAGVTQSPTHLIKTRGQQVTLRCSPKSGHDTVSWYQQALGQGPQFIFQYYEEEERQRGNFPDRFSGHQFPNYSSELNVNALLLGDSALYLCASSLGAGRDPTDTQYFGPGTRLTVL.

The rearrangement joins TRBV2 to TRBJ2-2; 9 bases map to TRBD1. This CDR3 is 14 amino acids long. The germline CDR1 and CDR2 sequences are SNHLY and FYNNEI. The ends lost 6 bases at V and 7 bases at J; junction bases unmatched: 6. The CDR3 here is CASRLQGAYGELFF. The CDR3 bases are TGTGCCAGCAGACTACAGGGGGCGTACGGGGAGCTGTTTTTT.

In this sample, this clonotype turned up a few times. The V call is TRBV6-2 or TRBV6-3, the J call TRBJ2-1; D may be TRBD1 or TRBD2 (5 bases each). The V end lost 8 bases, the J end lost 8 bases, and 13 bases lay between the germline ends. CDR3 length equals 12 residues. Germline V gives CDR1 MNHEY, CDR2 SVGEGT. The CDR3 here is CASGDRLDEQFF. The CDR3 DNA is TGTGCCAGCGGGGACCGACTGGATGAGCAGTTCTTC.

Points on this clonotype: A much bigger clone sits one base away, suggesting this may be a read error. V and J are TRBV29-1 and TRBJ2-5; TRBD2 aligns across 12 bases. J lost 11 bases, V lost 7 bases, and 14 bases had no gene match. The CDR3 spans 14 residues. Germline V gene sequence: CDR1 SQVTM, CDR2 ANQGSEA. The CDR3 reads CSAETSGRLNEQYF. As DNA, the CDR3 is TGCAGCGCCGAGACTAGCGGGAGACTCAATGAGCAGTACTTC.

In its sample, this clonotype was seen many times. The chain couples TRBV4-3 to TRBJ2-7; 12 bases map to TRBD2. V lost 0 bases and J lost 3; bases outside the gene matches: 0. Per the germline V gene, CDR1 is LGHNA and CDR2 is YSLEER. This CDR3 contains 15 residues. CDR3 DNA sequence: TGCGCCAGCAGCCAAGAGACTAGCGGGAGCTACGAGCAGTACTTC. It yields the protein CASSQETSGSYEQYF.

CDR3 coding DNA: TGCAGTGCAAAGACAGGGAACACTGAAGCTTTCTTT. The encoded protein is CSAKTGNTEAFF. The V and J genes are TRBV20-1 and TRBJ1-1; a possible D gene is TRBD1 (6 bases). Trimming left V 6 bases short and J 1 base short, with 9 bases between. The CDR3 sequence is 12 residues long. CDR1 and CDR2 (germline): DFQATT, SNEGSKA (reference sequence).

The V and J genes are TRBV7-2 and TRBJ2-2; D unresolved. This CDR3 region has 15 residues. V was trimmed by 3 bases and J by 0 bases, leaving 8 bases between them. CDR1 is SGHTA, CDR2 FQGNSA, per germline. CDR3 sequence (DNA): TGTGCCAGCAGCTTGGTAGCAACGAACACCGGGGAGCTGTTTTTT. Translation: CASSLVATNTGELFF.

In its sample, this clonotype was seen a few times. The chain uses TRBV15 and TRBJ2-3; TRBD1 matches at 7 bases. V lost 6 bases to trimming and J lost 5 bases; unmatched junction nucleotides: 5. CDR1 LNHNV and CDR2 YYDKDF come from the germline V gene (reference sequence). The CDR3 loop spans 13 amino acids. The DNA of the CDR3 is TGTGCCACCAGTGCCAGGGGGAAAGATACGCAGTATTTT. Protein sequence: CATSARGKDTQYF.

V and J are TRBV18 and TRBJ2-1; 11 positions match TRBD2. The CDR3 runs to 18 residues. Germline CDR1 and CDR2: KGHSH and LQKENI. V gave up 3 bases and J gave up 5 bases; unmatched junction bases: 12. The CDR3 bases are TGTGCCAGCTCACCGCTCTCCGGGACTAGCGGAGCTAACAATGAGCAGTTCTTC. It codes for CASSPLSGTSGANNEQFF.

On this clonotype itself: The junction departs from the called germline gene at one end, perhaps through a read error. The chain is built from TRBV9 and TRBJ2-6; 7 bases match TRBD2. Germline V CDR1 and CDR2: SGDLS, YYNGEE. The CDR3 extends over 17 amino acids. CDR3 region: CASSVATSISGASVLTF. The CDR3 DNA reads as TGTGCCAGCAGCGTAGCGACTAGCATCTCTGGGGCCAGCGTCCTGACTTTC.

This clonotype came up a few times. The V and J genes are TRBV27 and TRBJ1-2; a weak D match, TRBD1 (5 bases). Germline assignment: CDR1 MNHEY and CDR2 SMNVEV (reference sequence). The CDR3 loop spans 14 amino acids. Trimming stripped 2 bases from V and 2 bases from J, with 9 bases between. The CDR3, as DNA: TGTGCCAGCAGTTTAAATTCAGGGAACTATGGCTACACCTTC. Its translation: CASSLNSGNYGYTF.

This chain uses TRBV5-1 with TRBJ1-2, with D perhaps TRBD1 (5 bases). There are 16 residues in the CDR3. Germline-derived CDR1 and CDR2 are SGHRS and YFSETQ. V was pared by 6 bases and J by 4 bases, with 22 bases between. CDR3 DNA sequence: TGCGCCAGCACCGAACGCCCCAGGGAATCCGCCTATGGCTACACCTTC. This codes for CASTERPRESAYGYTF.

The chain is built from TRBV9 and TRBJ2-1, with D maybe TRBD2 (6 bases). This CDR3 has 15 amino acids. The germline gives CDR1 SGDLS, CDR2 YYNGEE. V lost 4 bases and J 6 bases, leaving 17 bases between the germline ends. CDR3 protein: CASSLLLGGINEQFF. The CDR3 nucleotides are TGTGCCAGCAGCTTACTCCTCGGGGGAATCAATGAGCAGTTCTTC.

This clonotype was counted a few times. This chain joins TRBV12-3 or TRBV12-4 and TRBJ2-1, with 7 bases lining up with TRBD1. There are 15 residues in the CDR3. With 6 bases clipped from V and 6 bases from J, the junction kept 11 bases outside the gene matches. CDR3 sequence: CASRERQGMVNEQFF. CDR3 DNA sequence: TGTGCCAGCAGAGAACGACAGGGTATGGTCAATGAGCAGTTCTTC.

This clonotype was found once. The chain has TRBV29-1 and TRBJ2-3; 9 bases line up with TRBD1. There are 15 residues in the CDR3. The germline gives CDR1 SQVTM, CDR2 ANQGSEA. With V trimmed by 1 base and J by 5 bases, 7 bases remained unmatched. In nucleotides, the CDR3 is TGCAGCGTTGAAGGGGGGGACAGGGCGGGAGATACGCAGTATTTT. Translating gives CSVEGGDRAGDTQYF.

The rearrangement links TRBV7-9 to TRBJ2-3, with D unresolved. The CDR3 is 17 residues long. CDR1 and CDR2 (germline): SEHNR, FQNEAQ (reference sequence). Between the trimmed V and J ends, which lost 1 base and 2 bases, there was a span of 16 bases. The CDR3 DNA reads TGTGCCAGCAGCTTAGGTGAAAGGGAATCGGCCACAGATACGCAGTATTTT. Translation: CASSLGERESATDTQYF.

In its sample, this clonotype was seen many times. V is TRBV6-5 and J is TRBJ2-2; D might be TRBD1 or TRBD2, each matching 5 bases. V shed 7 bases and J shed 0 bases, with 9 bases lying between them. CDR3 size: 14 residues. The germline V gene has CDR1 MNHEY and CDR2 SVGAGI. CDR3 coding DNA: TGTGCCAGCAAGAGGGGCCCGAACACCGGGGAGCTGTTTTTT. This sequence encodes CASKRGPNTGELFF.

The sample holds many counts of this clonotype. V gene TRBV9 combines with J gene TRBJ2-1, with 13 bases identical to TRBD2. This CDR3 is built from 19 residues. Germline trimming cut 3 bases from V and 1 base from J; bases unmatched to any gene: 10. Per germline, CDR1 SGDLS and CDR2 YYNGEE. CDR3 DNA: TGTGCCAGCAGCGGGACTAGCGGGGGCCCTTTCTTATCCTACAATGAGCAGTTCTTC. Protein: CASSGTSGGPFLSYNEQFF.